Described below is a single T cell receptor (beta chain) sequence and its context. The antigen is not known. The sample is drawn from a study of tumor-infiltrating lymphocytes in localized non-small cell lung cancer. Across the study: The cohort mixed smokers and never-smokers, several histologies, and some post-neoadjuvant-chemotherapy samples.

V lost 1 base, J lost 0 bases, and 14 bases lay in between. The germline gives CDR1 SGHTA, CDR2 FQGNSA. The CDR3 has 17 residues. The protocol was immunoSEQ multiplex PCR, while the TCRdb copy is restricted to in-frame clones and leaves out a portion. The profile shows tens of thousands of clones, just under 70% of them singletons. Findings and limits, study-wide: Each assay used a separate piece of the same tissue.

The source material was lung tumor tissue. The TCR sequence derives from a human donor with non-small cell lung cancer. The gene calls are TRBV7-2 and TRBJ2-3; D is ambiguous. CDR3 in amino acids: CASSLDPETDSTDTQYF. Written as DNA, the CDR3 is TGTGCCAGCAGCTTAGACCCAGAAACAGACAGCACAGATACGCAGTATTTT.